This TCR beta chain was sequenced in a study of T cell responses to AZD1222 COVID-19 vaccine. The wider study: Second-dose intervals near 4 or 12 weeks were combined.

Germline loops: CDR1 SGHNT, CDR2 YENEEA. The V and J ends lost 5 bases and 2 bases respectively, with 8 bases between them. The CDR3 runs 13 residues. Study-wide findings and caveats: Among the donors, most were white British and more were female, and clonal diversity was possibly underestimated.

The table came from immunoSEQ multiplex PCR; TCRdb's copy has only in-frame clones and leaves some out. The table shows fewer than 150,000 clones, with 87% occurring only once. As for this clone: Its specificity is unknown.

V usage is TRBV11-3 and J usage is TRBJ2-3, with D perhaps being TRBD1 or TRBD2 (5 bases each). The sequences come from peripheral blood, collected on day 0 of AZD1222 vaccination. This clonotype was obtained from an adult in good health. The CDR3 DNA reads TGTGCCAGCAGCATCGGGACCACAGATACGCAGTATTTT. Translated, it gives CASSIGTTDTQYF.